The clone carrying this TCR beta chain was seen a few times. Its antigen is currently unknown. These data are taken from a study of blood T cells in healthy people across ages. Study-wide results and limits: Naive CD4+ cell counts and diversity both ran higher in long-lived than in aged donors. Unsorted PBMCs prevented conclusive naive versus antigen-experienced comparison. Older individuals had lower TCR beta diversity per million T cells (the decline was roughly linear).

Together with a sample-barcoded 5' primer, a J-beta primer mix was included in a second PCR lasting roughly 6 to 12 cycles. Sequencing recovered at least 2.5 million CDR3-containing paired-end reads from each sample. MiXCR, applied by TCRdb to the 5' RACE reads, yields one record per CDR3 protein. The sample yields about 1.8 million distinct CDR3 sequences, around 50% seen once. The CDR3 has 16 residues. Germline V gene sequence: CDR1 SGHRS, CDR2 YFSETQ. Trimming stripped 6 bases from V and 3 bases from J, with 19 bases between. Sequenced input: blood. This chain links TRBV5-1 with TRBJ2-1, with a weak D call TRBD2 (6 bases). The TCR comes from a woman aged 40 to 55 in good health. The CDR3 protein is CASTLLGGPNYNEQFF. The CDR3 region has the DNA TGCGCCAGCACCCTGCTCGGGGGACCTAACTACAATGAGCAGTTCTTC.